The 3 T cell receptor beta chains listed next were all sequenced from one sample in a study of T cell clonality in common variable immunodeficiency (dated by TCRdb to about 2015). Receptors were amplified or captured by the immunoSEQ multiplex PCR assay. TCRdb retrieved this table from immuneACCESS and kept in-frame rearrangements only. Not all clones are present; in checked studies, unresolved V genes account for under half, and no reason is known for the remainder. For this sample, tens of thousands of clones appear and none is a singleton. The ten biggest clones cover roughly 2.1% of the sample. Sequenced sample: peripheral blood mononuclear cells. The receptors derive from a person aged 18-70 years in good health.

This clone was recorded many times. The read terminates 3 residues before the CDR3 end, so the remaining end is supplied by the germline J gene. This chain uses TRBV6-4 with TRBJ2-3; tentatively, D is TRBD1 (6 bases). The CDR3 extends over 16 amino acids. V dropped 0 bases and J dropped 0 bases, with 10 bases sitting between them. The germline V gene encodes CDR1 MRHNA and CDR2 SNTAGT. CDR3 sequence: CASSDSGADSTDTQYF. The CDR3 DNA, read in part, is TGTGCCAGCAGTGACTCGGGGGCAGATAGCACAGATACG.

This clone was recorded many times. The CDR3 end falls 3 residues outside the read, so it is completed with the germline J gene. The rearrangement joins TRBV20-1 to TRBJ1-2; 9 nucleotides agree with TRBD1. The V gene end was trimmed by 1 base and the J gene end by 5 bases; junction bases not matched to a gene: 5. This CDR3 comprises 14 residues. CDR1 and CDR2 (germline): DFQATT, SNEGSKA (reference sequence). CDR3 residues: CSARATTGGYGYTF. CDR3 bases read: TGCAGTGCTAGAGCCACGACAGGGGGTTATGGC.

The table lists this clone with many counts. The missing CDR3 end, 3 residues past where the read stops, is filled in from the germline J gene. J is TRBJ2-2 and V is TRBV30, with a tentative D call TRBD1 (6 bases). The CDR3 spans 17 residues. The germline V gene encodes CDR1 GTSNPN and CDR2 SVGIG (reference sequence). The sequenced CDR3 bases are TGTGCCTGGAGTCCACCTACAGGGTTTTTCGCTAATGAAAAG. Translation: CAWSPPTGFFANEK. The full CDR3 is CAWSPPTGFFANEKLFF.